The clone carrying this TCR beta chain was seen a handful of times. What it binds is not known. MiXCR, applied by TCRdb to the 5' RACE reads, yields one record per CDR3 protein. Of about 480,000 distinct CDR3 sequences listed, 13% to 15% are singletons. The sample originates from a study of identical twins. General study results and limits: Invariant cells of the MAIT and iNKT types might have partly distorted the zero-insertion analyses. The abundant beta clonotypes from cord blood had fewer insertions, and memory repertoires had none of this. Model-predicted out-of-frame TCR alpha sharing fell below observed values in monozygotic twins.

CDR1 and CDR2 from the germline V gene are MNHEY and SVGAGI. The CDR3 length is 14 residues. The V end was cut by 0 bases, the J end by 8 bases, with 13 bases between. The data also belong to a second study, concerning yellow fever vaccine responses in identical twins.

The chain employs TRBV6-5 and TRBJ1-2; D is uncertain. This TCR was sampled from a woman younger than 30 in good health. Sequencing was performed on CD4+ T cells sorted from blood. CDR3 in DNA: TGTGCCAGCAGTTACTCGTCGAGGGATGGAGGCTACACCTTC. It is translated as CASSYSSRDGGYTF.